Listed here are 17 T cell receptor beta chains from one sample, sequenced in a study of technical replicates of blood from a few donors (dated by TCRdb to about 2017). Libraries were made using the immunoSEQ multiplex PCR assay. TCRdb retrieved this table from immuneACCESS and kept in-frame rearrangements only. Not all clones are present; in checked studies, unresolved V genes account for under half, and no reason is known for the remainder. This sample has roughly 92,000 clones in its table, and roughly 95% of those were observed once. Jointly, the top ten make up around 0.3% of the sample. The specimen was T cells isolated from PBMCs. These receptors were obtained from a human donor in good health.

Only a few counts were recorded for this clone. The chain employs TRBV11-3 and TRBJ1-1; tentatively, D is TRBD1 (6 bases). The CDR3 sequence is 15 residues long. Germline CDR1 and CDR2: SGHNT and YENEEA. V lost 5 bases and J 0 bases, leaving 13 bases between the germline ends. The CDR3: CASSARTGMNTEAFF. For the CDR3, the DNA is TGTGCCAGCAGCGCCCGAACAGGGATGAACACTGAAGCTTTCTTT. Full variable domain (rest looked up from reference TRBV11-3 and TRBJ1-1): EAGVVQSPRYKIIEKKQPVAFWCNPISGHNTLYWYLQNLGQGPELLIRYENEEAVDDSQLPKDRFSAERLKGVDSTLKIQPAELGDSAVYLCASSARTGMNTEAFFGQGTRLTVV.

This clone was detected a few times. CDR3 nucleotide sequence: TGTGCCAGTAGTCCCGGACTAGCGGGAGGGTACGAGCAGTACTTC. Its translation is CASSPGLAGGYEQYF. The gene calls are TRBV19 and TRBJ2-7; 15 bases align to TRBD2. Per the germline V gene, CDR1 is LNHDA and CDR2 is SQIVND (reference sequence). With V trimmed by 5 bases and J by 4 bases, 3 bases remained unmatched. CDR3 size: 15 residues.

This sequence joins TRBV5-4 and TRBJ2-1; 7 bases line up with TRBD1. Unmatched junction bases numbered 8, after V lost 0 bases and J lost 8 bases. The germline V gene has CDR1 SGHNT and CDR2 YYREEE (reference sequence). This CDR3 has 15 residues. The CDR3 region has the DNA TGTGCCAGCAGCTTGGTACAGGGGCCGAGTGATGAGCAGTTCTTC. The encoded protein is CASSLVQGPSDEQFF.

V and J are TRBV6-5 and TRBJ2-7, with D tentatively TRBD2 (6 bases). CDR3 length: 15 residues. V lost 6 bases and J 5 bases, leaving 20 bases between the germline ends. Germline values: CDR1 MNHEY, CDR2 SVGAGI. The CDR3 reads CASRTGRDFRNEQYF. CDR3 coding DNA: TGTGCCAGCAGAACTGGACGGGACTTTAGGAACGAGCAGTACTTC.

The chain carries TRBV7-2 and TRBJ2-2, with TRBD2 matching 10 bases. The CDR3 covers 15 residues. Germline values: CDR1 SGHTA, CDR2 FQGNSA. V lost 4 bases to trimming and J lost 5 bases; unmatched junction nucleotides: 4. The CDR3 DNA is TGTGCCAGCAGCTCTAGCGGGAGAAGAACCGGGGAGCTGTTTTTT. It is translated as CASSSSGRRTGELFF.

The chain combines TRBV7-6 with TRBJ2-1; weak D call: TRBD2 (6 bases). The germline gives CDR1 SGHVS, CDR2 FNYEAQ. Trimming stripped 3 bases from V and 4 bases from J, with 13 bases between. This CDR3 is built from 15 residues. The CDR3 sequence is CASSLRAGNYNEQFF. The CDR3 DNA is TGTGCCAGCAGCTTGAGGGCGGGAAATTACAATGAGCAGTTCTTC.

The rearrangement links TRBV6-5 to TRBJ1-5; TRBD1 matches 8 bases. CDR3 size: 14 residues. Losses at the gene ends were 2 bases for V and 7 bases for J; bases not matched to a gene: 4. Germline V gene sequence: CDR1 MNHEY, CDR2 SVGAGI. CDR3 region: CASSYPDRVQPQHF. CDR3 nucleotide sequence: TGTGCCAGCAGTTACCCGGACAGGGTCCAGCCCCAGCATTTT.

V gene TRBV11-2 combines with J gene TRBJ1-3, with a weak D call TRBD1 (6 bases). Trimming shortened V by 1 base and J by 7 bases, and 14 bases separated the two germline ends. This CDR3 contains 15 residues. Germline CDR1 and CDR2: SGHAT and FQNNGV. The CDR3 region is CASSLVTGIRNTIYF. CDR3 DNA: TGTGCCAGCAGCTTAGTTACAGGGATCAGGAACACCATATATTTT.

The DNA for the CDR3 is TGCGCCAGCAGCCAGGGGGCCCAGGGAGACGAAAAACTGTTTTTT. Protein sequence: CASSQGAQGDEKLFF. The V and J genes are TRBV4-3 and TRBJ1-4, with a possible D match to TRBD1 (6 bases). The germline V and J ends were trimmed by 3 bases and 8 bases, with 16 bases remaining between them. Germline values: CDR1 LGHNA, CDR2 YSLEER. The CDR3 sequence is 15 residues long.

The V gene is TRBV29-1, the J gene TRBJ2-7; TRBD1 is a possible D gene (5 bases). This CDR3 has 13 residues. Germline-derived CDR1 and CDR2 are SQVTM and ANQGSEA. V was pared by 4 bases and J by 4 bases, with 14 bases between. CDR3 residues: CSVVIGVRYEQYF. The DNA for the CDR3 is TGCAGCGTTGTTATAGGGGTGCGGTACGAGCAGTACTTC.

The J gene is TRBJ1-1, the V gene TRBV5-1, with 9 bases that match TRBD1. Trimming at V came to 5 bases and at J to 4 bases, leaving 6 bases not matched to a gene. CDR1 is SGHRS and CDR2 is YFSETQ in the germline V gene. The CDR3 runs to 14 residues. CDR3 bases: TGCGCCAGCAGATGGACAGGGGCAACCACTGAAGCTTTCTTT. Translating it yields CASRWTGATTEAFF.

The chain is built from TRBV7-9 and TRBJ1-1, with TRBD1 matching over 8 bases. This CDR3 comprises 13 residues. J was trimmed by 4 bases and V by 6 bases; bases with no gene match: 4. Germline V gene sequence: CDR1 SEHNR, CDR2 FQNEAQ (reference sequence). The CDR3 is CASRTTGGTEAFF. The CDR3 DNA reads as TGTGCCAGCAGGACTACAGGGGGCACTGAAGCTTTCTTT.

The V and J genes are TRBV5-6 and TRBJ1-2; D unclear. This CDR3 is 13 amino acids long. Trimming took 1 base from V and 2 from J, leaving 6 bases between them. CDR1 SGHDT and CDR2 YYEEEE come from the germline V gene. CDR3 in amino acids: CASSLTENYGYTF. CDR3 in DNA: TGTGCCAGCAGCTTGACAGAAAACTATGGCTACACCTTC.

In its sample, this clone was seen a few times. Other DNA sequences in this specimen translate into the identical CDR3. CDR3 residues: CASSITATYEQYF. CDR3 in DNA: TGTGCCAGTAGTATCACCGCTACCTACGAGCAGTACTTC. The chain couples TRBV19 to TRBJ2-7, with unresolved D. Germline V CDR1 and CDR2: LNHDA, SQIVND (reference sequence). Trimming removed 3 bases from V and 2 bases from J, with 8 bases in between. This CDR3 is built from 13 residues.

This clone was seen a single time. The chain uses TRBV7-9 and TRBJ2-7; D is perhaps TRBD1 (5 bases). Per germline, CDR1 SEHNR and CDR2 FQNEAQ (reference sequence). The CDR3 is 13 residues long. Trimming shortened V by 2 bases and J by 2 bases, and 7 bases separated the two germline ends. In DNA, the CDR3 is TGTGCCAGCAGCTTAACAGGAACCTACGAGCAGTACTTC. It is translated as CASSLTGTYEQYF. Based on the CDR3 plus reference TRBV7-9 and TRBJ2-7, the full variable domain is DTGVSQNPRHKITKRGQNVTFRCDPISEHNRLYWYRQTLGQGPEFLTYFQNEAQLEKSRLLSDRFSAERPKGSFSTLEIQRTEQGDSAMYLCASSLTGTYEQYFGPGTRLTVT.

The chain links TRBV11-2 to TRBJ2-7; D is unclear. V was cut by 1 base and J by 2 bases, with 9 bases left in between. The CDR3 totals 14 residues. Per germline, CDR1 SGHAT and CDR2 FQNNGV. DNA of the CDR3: TGTGCCAGCAGCTTAGTCGCAGTTACCTACGAGCAGTACTTC. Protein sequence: CASSLVAVTYEQYF.

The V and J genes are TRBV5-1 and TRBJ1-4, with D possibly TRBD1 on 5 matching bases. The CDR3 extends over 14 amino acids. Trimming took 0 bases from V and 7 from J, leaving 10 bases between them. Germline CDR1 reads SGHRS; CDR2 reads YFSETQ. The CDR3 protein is CASSLVGEGEKLFF. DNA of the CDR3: TGCGCCAGCAGCTTGGTAGGGGAGGGTGAAAAACTGTTTTTT.